The clone carrying this TCR beta chain was found many times. The data are from a study of identical twins' blood T cells. Study context: Some 48 million reads came from about twelve libraries, six alpha, six beta.

Reared together, all three twin pairs probably met the same infectious agents and vaccines. Germline assignment: CDR1 DFQATT and CDR2 SNEGSKA (reference sequence). V shed 3 bases, J shed 3 bases, and the junction held 5 bases outside the gene matches. This CDR3 contains 16 residues. TCR cDNA libraries were made from RNA using a previously described, modified protocol. As processed by the authors: Each donor had about 95,000 to nearly 550,000 clonotypes. MiXCR, run by TCRdb on the 5' RACE reads, gives a single entry per CDR3 protein. TCRdb, not the original authors, processed these V and J calls. The sample carries a few hundred thousand distinct CDR3 sequences, over 25% recorded once.

The rearrangement uses TRBV20-1 and TRBJ2-3, with 14 bases fitting TRBD2. Sample: PBMCs. This clonotype originated in a woman aged 18-49 years in good health. The DNA of the CDR3 is TGCAGTGCTAGGGGGACTAGCGGGAGTATTACAGATACGCAGTATTTT. Encoded protein: CSARGTSGSITDTQYF.